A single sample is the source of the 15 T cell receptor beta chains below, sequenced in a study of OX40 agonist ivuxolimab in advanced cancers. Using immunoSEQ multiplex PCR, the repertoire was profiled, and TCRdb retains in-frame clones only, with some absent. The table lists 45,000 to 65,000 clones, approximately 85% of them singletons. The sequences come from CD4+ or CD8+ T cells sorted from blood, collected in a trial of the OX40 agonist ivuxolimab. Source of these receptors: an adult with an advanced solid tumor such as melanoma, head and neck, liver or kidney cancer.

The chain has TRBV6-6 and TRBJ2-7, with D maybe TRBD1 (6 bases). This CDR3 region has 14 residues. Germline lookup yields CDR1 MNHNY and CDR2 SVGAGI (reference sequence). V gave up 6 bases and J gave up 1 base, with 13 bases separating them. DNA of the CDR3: TGTGCCAGCAGCCGAGGACAGCTATCCTACGAGCAGTACTTC. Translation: CASSRGQLSYEQYF.

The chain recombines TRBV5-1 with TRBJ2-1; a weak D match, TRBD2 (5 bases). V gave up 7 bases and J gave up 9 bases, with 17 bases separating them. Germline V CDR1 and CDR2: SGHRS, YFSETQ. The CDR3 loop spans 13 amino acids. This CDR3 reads CASSQSGWVEQFF. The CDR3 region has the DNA TGCGCCAGCTCACAAAGCGGTTGGGTTGAGCAGTTCTTC.

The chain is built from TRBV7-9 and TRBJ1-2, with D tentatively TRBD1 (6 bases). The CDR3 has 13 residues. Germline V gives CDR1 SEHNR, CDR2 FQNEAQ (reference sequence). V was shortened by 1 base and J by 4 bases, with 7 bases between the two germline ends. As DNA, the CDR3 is TGTGCCAGCAGCTTAGTAGGGGGCTATGGCTACACCTTC. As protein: CASSLVGGYGYTF.

Here the CDR3 DNA reads TGCGCCAGCAGCTGGGGAAGCGGGAGTACGGAGACCCAGTACTTC. Translated, it gives CASSWGSGSTETQYF. The chain carries TRBV5-1 and TRBJ2-5, with 8 bases matching TRBD2. The CDR3 runs to 15 residues. V lost 3 bases, J lost 5 bases, and 9 bases stayed unmatched. Germline CDR1 SGHRS, CDR2 YFSETQ.

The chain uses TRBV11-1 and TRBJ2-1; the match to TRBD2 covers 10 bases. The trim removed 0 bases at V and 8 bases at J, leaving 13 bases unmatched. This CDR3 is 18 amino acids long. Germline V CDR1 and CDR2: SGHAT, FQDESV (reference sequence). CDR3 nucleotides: TGTGCCAGCAGCTTAGCAGTCGCCGGAGCGGGGGGGACGGATGAGCAGTTCTTC. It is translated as CASSLAVAGAGGTDEQFF.

This CDR3 reads CASSPGQGGMTNEKLFF. CDR3 nucleotide sequence: TGTGCCAGTAGTCCCGGACAGGGGGGTATGACTAATGAAAAACTGTTTTTT. The J gene is TRBJ1-4, the V gene TRBV19; 10 bases are a match to TRBD1. The CDR3 contains 17 residues. The V segment lost 5 bases and the J segment 2 bases; nucleotides outside the gene matches: 8. Germline assignment: CDR1 LNHDA and CDR2 SQIVND (reference sequence).

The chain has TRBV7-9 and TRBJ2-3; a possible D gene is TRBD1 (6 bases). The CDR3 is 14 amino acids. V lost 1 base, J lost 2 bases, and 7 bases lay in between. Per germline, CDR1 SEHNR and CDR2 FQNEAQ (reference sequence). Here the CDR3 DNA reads TGTGCCAGCAGCTTAGGACAGGCCACAGATACGCAGTATTTT. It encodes CASSLGQATDTQYF.

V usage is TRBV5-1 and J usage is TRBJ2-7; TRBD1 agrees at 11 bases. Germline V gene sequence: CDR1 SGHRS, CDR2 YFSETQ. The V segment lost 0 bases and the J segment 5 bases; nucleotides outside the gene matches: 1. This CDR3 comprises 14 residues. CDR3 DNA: TGCGCCAGCAGCTTGGAGGGACAGGGGGACGAGCAGTACGTC. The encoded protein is CASSLEGQGDEQYV.

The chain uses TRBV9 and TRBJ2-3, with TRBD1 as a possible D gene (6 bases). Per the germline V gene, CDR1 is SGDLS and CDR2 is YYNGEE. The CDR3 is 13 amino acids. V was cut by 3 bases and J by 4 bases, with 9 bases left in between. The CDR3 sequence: CASSDTGSDTQYF. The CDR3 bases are TGTGCCAGCAGCGACACAGGGTCAGATACGCAGTATTTT.

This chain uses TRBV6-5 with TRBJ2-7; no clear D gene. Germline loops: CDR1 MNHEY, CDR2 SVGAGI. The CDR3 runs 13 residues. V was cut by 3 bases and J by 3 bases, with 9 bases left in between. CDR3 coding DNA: TGTGCCAGCAGTTATAGCCCTAACTACGAGCAGTACTTC. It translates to CASSYSPNYEQYF.

DNA for the CDR3: TGTGCCAGCAGCGGAGACACTGGGGACAGGAGCACTGAAGCTTTCTTT. This codes for CASSGDTGDRSTEAFF. This chain uses TRBV9 with TRBJ1-1; 8 nucleotides line up with TRBD1. Germline trimming cut 3 bases from V and 4 bases from J; bases unmatched to any gene: 11. Germline V gives CDR1 SGDLS, CDR2 YYNGEE. The CDR3 has 16 amino acids.

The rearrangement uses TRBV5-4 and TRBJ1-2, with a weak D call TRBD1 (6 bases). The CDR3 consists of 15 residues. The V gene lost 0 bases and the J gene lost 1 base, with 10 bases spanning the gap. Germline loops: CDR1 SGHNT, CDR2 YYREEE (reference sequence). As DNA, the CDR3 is TGTGCCAGCAGCTTGGGCAGGGGCCTTAACTATGGCTACACCTTC. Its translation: CASSLGRGLNYGYTF.

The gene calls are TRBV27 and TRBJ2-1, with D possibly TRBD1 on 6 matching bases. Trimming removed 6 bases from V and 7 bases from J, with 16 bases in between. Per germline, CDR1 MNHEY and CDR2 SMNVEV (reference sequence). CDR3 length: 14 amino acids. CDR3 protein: CASRLAGAENEQFF. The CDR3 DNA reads TGTGCCAGCAGACTTGCAGGGGCGGAGAATGAGCAGTTCTTC.

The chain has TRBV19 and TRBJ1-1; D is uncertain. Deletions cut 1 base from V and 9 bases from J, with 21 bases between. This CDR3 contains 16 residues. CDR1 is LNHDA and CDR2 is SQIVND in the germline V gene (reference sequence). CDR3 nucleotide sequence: TGTGCCAGTAGTATAGCCACAAACATCGACGGATCCCAAGCTTTCTTT. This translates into CASSIATNIDGSQAFF. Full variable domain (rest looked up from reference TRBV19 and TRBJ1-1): DGGITQSPKYLFRKEGQNVTLSCEQNLNHDAMYWYRQDPGQGLRLIYYSQIVNDFQKGDIAEGYSVSREKKESFPLTVTSAQKNPTAFYLCASSIATNIDGSQAFFGQGTRLTVV.

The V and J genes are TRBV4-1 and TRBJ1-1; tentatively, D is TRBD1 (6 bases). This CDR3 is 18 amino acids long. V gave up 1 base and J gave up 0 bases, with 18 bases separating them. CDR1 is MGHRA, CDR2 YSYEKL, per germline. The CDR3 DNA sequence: TGCGCCAGCAGCCAAGGGTTGGTCGGACAGATCATGAACACTGAAGCTTTCTTT. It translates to CASSQGLVGQIMNTEAFF.